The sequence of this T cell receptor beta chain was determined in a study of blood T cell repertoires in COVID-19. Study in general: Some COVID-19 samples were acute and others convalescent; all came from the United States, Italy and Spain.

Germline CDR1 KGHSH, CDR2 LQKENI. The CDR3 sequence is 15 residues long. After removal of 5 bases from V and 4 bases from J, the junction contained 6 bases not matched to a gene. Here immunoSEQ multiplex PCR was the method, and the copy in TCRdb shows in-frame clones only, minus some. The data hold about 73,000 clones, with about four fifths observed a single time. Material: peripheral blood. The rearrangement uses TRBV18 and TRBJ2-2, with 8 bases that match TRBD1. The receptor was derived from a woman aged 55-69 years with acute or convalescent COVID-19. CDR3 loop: CASSTGGAVTGELFF. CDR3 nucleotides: TGTGCCAGCTCAACAGGGGGAGCGGTCACCGGGGAGCTGTTTTTT.